These 31 T cell receptor beta chains originate from one sample sequenced in a study of Graves' ophthalmopathy and Graves' hyperthyroidism. RNA transcripts provided the template for amplifying TCR beta CDR3 regions. An opening RT-PCR round employed HTBI primers and preceded a second-round multiplex PCR. MiXCR, applied by TCRdb to the multiplex PCR reads, yields one record per CDR3 protein. The table has 450,000 to 600,000 distinct CDR3 sequences, about two fifths seen once. Sequencing input: peripheral blood or thyroid tissue (not recorded which). These receptors came from an adult man with Graves' hyperthyroidism.

With respect to this clonotype: The junction departs from the called germline gene at one end, perhaps through a read error. The chain is built from TRBV5-1 and TRBJ2-7; 9 bases are shared with TRBD1. Germline loops: CDR1 SGHRS, CDR2 YFSETQ. The length of the CDR3 is 14 residues. CDR3 DNA sequence: TGTGCCAGCAGCACCTGGACAGGGGCTCACGGGCAGTACTTC. It is translated as CASSTWTGAHGQYF.

This clonotype was seen repeatedly, ten times or more. V usage is TRBV5-6 and J usage is TRBJ1-3; D call uncertain. The CDR3 loop spans 14 amino acids. Trimming cost V 0 bases and J 2 bases, with 6 bases left between them. Per the germline V gene, CDR1 is SGHDT and CDR2 is YYEEEE. CDR3 region: CASSLAKTGNTIYF. The CDR3, as DNA: TGTGCCAGCAGCTTGGCCAAGACTGGAAACACCATATATTTT.

CDR3 loop: CASSPGAGGAFDEQYF. In nucleotides, the CDR3 is TGTGCCAGCAGCCCGGGCGCAGGGGGCGCCTTTGACGAGCAGTACTTC. The J gene is TRBJ2-7, the V gene TRBV7-9; TRBD1 matches at 8 bases. The CDR3 is made up of 16 amino acids. CDR1 and CDR2 from the germline V gene are SEHNR and FQNEAQ (reference sequence). The junction had 14 bases not matched to a gene; V was cut back by 5 bases and J by 5 bases.

The chain has TRBV6-5 and TRBJ2-1, with 10 bases matching TRBD1. This CDR3 contains 13 residues. V was clipped by 6 bases and J by 9 bases; unmatched bases: 5. Germline CDR1 MNHEY, CDR2 SVGAGI. The DNA of the CDR3 is TGTGCCAGCAGGCTGGGACAGGGGAGTGAGCAGTTCTTC. Residues: CASRLGQGSEQFF.

This clonotype was observed many times. This chain joins TRBV12-3 or TRBV12-4 and TRBJ1-4, with 8 bases fitting TRBD1. The V and J ends lost 7 bases and 8 bases, in that order; junction bases with no gene match: 9. The CDR3 is made up of 14 amino acids. For the CDR3, the DNA is TGTGCCAGCAAATCTTCGGACAGGGCCGAAAAACTGTTTTTT. Residues: CASKSSDRAEKLFF.

The V and J genes are TRBV27 and TRBJ2-7, with D unresolved. CDR3 length: 13 residues. CDR1 is MNHEY and CDR2 is SMNVEV in the germline V gene (reference sequence). Deletions cut 7 bases from V and 3 bases from J, with 13 bases between. This chain's CDR3 is CASTIPRVYEQYF. The DNA of the CDR3 is TGTGCCAGCACGATCCCCCGAGTCTACGAGCAGTACTTC.

A note on this clonotype: Possible read error: a much larger clone is one base away. This rearrangement joins TRBV10-3 to TRBJ1-6; D remains unclear. The CDR3 has 17 residues. The germline V gene encodes CDR1 ENHRY and CDR2 SYGVKD. The CDR3 DNA sequence: TGTGCCAGCAGTGACCCCAGAACGGCAGACACTTATTCACCCCTCCACTTT. Translating it yields CASSDPRTADTYSPLHF.

This clonotype came up many times. The chain combines TRBV6-1 with TRBJ1-1; D not certain. Trimming pared 4 bases from V and 1 base from J, leaving 10 bases between. The V gene's germline CDR1 is MNHNS and CDR2 SASEGT. The CDR3 consists of 14 residues. CDR3 sequence: CASSVWGTNTEAFF. CDR3 bases: TGTGCCAGCAGTGTCTGGGGTACGAACACTGAAGCTTTCTTT.

The table lists this clonotype with a count of one. The CDR3 loop is CASSFRGLGDTEAFF. The CDR3 DNA reads TGTGCCAGCAGCTTCCGGGGTTTAGGGGACACTGAAGCTTTCTTT. V gene TRBV5-4 combines with J gene TRBJ1-1; D might be TRBD1 (5 bases). CDR3 length: 15 amino acids. Germline CDR1 is SGHNT and CDR2 is YYREEE (reference sequence). Trimming cost V 2 bases and J 3 bases, with 14 bases left between them.

The chain employs TRBV6-2 or TRBV6-3 and TRBJ1-2; D unclear. Germline CDR1 is MNHEY and CDR2 is SVGEGT. CDR3 size: 14 residues. Trimming removed 5 bases at V and 1 base at J, with 11 bases between. This CDR3 is CASSGQWSNYGYTF. In DNA form, the CDR3 reads TGTGCCAGCAGTGGCCAGTGGAGTAACTATGGCTACACCTTC.

This clonotype was counted many times. The V gene is TRBV29-1, the J gene TRBJ1-2; 9 positions agree with TRBD1. The CDR3 consists of 15 residues. V dropped 1 base and J dropped 4; count of bases not matched to a gene: 7. Germline loops: CDR1 SQVTM, CDR2 ANQGSEA. The CDR3 here is CSVEVPDRGLYGYTF. The CDR3, as DNA: TGCAGCGTTGAAGTGCCGGACAGGGGACTCTATGGCTACACCTTC.

This clonotype appeared many times. The chain has TRBV7-9 and TRBJ2-7; no clear D. The germline CDR1 and CDR2 sequences are SEHNR and FQNEAQ (reference sequence). The CDR3 is 12 amino acids. Trimming left V 3 bases short and J 4 bases short, with 7 bases between. CDR3 loop: CASSFGSYEQYF. Written as DNA, the CDR3 is TGTGCCAGCAGCTTTGGGTCTTACGAGCAGTACTTC.

As DNA, the CDR3 is TGCAGTGCTGTTACAGGCAGAGACAATTCACCCCTCCACTTT. As protein: CSAVTGRDNSPLHF. The rearrangement links TRBV20-1 to TRBJ1-6, with D possibly matching TRBD1 (5 bases). The CDR3 has 14 residues. In germline, CDR1 is DFQATT, CDR2 SNEGSKA (reference sequence). Trimming stripped 5 bases from V and 7 bases from J, with 15 bases between.

This clonotype was observed many times. V is TRBV19 and J is TRBJ1-1; 8 bases match TRBD1. CDR3 size: 13 residues. V shed 6 bases, J shed 3 bases, and the junction held 3 bases outside the gene matches. Germline CDR1 reads LNHDA; CDR2 reads SQIVND (reference sequence). The CDR3 region has the DNA TGTGCCAGTAGATTGACAGGGGACACTGAAGCTTTCTTT. Translated: CASRLTGDTEAFF.

The sample holds many counts of this clonotype. The chain links TRBV4-1 to TRBJ2-7; D might be TRBD1 or TRBD2, each matching 5 bases. The germline CDR1 and CDR2 sequences are MGHRA and YSYEKL. CDR3 size: 14 residues. V shed 5 bases and J shed 3 bases, with 14 bases lying between them. The CDR3 spells CASSFRDGYYEQYF. Written as DNA, the CDR3 is TGCGCCAGCAGCTTCCGGGACGGATACTACGAGCAGTACTTC.

The sample holds many counts of this clonotype. The rearrangement joins TRBV6-5 to TRBJ1-1; a weak D match, TRBD1 (5 bases). V was shortened by 5 bases and J by 4 bases, with 11 bases between the two germline ends. The germline gives CDR1 MNHEY, CDR2 SVGAGI. This CDR3 contains 13 residues. CDR3 sequence reads: CASSQGYGTEAFF. CDR3 nucleotides: TGTGCCAGCAGTCAGGGTTACGGCACTGAAGCTTTCTTT.

This clonotype came up a few times. The J gene is TRBJ2-7, the V gene TRBV15, with 12 bases lining up with TRBD2. Germline assignment: CDR1 LNHNV and CDR2 YYDKDF (reference sequence). V was clipped by 2 bases and J by 4 bases; unmatched bases: 12. The CDR3 extends over 18 amino acids. CDR3 residues: CATSRLPPGLAGSYEQYF. The CDR3 DNA reads as TGTGCCACCAGCAGACTACCTCCGGGACTAGCGGGCAGTTACGAGCAGTACTTC.

This clonotype was observed a few times. The chain is built from TRBV5-1 and TRBJ2-5; 8 nucleotides align to TRBD1. The CDR3 has 14 amino acids. The V gene end was trimmed by 6 bases and the J gene end by 4 bases; junction bases not matched to a gene: 8. The V gene's germline CDR1 is SGHRS and CDR2 YFSETQ. The CDR3 loop is CASTLTGGGETQYF. The CDR3, as DNA: TGCGCCAGCACCCTAACAGGGGGAGGAGAGACCCAGTACTTC.

This clonotype was detected once. The chain recombines TRBV24-1 with TRBJ2-1; D possibly corresponds to TRBD1 (5 bases). V was pared by 7 bases and J by 9 bases, with 24 bases between. The CDR3 totals 16 residues. Germline V gives CDR1 KGHDR, CDR2 SFDVKD. The CDR3 protein is CATSARVQVRIGEQFF. In nucleotides, the CDR3 is TGTGCCACCAGCGCCAGGGTCCAGGTGCGAATCGGTGAGCAGTTCTTC.

V and J are TRBV7-9 and TRBJ2-5; D gene unclear. Judging by the DNA end, TRBJ2-1 fits better; the J call may be wrong. The CDR3 is 14 residues long. CDR1 and CDR2 (germline): SEHNR, FQNEAQ (reference sequence). CDR3 amino acids: CASSLALGDNEQFF. In nucleotides, the CDR3 is TGTGCCAGCAGCTTAGCATTGGGCGACAATGAGCAGTTCTTC.

A word on this clonotype: Its ends do not fully match the called genes, so a read error is possible. The chain is built from TRBV29-1 and TRBJ2-5; perhaps TRBD1 as D (6 bases). CDR3 size: 10 residues. CDR1 is SQVTM and CDR2 is ANQGSEA in the germline V gene. CDR3 amino acids: CSVSLGTQNF. The CDR3 DNA follows: TGCAGCGTCTCCTTAGGGACACAGAACTTC.

This clonotype turned up a few times. The chain links TRBV28 to TRBJ2-7, with 7 bases aligning to TRBD2. The V segment lost 3 bases and the J segment 5 bases; nucleotides outside the gene matches: 4. The CDR3 contains 13 residues. Per the germline V gene, CDR1 is MDHEN and CDR2 is SYDVKM. CDR3 DNA: TGTGCCAGCAGTTTCCGTCTAGCGGACGAGCAGTACTTC. As protein: CASSFRLADEQYF.

This clonotype was recorded only once. This chain joins TRBV5-1 and TRBJ1-2; 9 bases fit TRBD1. V shed 1 base and J 5 bases; nucleotides not matched to a gene: 6. The CDR3 is made up of 15 amino acids. The germline V gene has CDR1 SGHRS and CDR2 YFSETQ. CDR3 sequence (DNA): TGCGCCAGCAGCTTGAATGGGGGACAGGGATATGGCTACACCTTC. Amino acids: CASSLNGGQGYGYTF.

This clonotype was observed a handful of times. The rearrangement links TRBV10-2 to TRBJ1-1; no clear D gene. CDR3 length: 14 residues. Germline-derived CDR1 and CDR2 are WSHSY and SAAADI. Trimming left V 0 bases short and J 0 bases short, with 5 bases between. As DNA, the CDR3 is TGCGCCAGCAGTGAGTCGATAGTGAACACTGAAGCTTTCTTT. Protein: CASSESIVNTEAFF.

This clonotype appeared many times. The chain is built from TRBV29-1 and TRBJ1-4; 10 nucleotides line up with TRBD1. J was trimmed by 8 bases and V by 7 bases; bases with no gene match: 19. The CDR3 is made up of 17 amino acids. CDR1 SQVTM and CDR2 ANQGSEA come from the germline V gene. CDR3 protein: CSALTGTGDMVEEKLFF. For the CDR3, the DNA is TGCAGCGCCCTGACCGGGACAGGGGATATGGTGGAGGAAAAACTGTTTTTT.

As regards this clonotype: Sequence at one end of the junction differs from germline and may be a read error. The chain combines TRBV7-7 with TRBJ2-5; 8 bases are a match to TRBD2. Per germline, CDR1 SSHAT and CDR2 FNYEAQ (reference sequence). The CDR3 contains 16 residues. The CDR3 loop reads CASSLYSGGARETQYF. The CDR3 nucleotides read TGTGCTAGCAGCTTATATTCCGGGGGGGCCCGTGAGACCCAGTACTTC.

A note on this clonotype: This could be a read error, since a much larger clone is one nucleotide away. Here the CDR3 omits its conserved ending phenylalanine or tryptophan, so a read error is the likely source. CDR3 amino acids: CASSEGENTEAFL. The CDR3 DNA reads as TGTGCCAGCAGTGAAGGGGAGAACACTGAAGCTTTCCTT. This chain connects TRBV7-9 to TRBJ1-1; D may be TRBD1 (5 bases). V was clipped by 6 bases and J by 1 base, with 9 bases between them. The CDR3 has 13 amino acids. Looked up from germline, CDR1 is SEHNR and CDR2 is FQNEAQ (reference sequence).

This clonotype has ten or more counts. The chain combines TRBV2 with TRBJ1-6, with 8 bases that match TRBD1. J gave up 3 bases and V 7 bases, and 8 bases lay outside the gene matches. CDR1 and CDR2 from the germline V gene are SNHLY and FYNNEI. The CDR3 spans 16 residues. The CDR3 is CASMTPGGFYNSPLHF. The CDR3 nucleotides are TGTGCCAGCATGACTCCAGGGGGCTTCTATAATTCACCCCTCCACTTT.

This clonotype appeared many times. The chain uses TRBV10-2 and TRBJ2-5; no firm D call. Germline V gene sequence: CDR1 WSHSY, CDR2 SAAADI. This CDR3 spans 12 amino acids. Trimming took off 6 bases at V and 5 bases at J, with 10 bases between the two ends. CDR3: CASSILWETQYF. Here the CDR3 DNA reads TGCGCCAGCAGCATCTTATGGGAGACCCAGTACTTC.

The V and J genes are TRBV7-2 and TRBJ2-1; D might be TRBD1 (7 bases). This CDR3 region has 15 residues. V shed 1 base and J shed 7 bases, with 14 bases lying between them. CDR1 is SGHTA and CDR2 is FQGNSA in the germline V gene. The chain's CDR3 is CASSLEEGAGNEQFF. The CDR3 DNA sequence: TGTGCCAGCAGCTTAGAGGAGGGGGCCGGGAATGAGCAGTTCTTC.

Only a few counts were recorded for this clonotype. The V and J genes are TRBV5-1 and TRBJ2-5; TRBD2 might be the D (6 bases). V lost 3 bases and J lost 4, with 10 bases in between. Germline V lookup: CDR1 SGHRS, CDR2 YFSETQ. The CDR3 is 13 amino acids. The CDR3 spells CASSSGVAETQYF. The DNA of the CDR3 is TGCGCCAGCAGCTCGGGGGTGGCAGAGACCCAGTACTTC.